Presented here are 19 T cell receptor beta chains from one specimen sequenced in a study of T cells in Graves' hyperthyroidism and ophthalmopathy. Using RNA transcripts as the source, TCR beta CDR3 regions were amplified. First-round RT-PCR of the TCR CDR3 relied on the HTBI primer set. TCRdb reprocessed the multiplex PCR reads via MiXCR and lists one record per CDR3 protein. In the table there are almost 600,000 distinct CDR3 sequences, more than 45% of which are singletons. The sample was peripheral blood or thyroid tissue (not recorded which). The receptors originated from a woman under 30 with Graves' hyperthyroidism.

As regards this clonotype: The junction differs from germline at one of its ends, possibly a read error. The chain employs TRBV7-9 and TRBJ2-2, with TRBD2 as a possible D gene (7 bases). This CDR3 contains 17 residues. Germline values: CDR1 SEHNR, CDR2 FQNEAQ (reference sequence). CDR3 sequence reads: CASSWYPGRGATGELFF. CDR3 DNA sequence: TGCGCCAGCAGCTGGTACCCGGGACGGGGGGCAACCGGGGAGCTGTTTTTT.

The chain recombines TRBV7-6 with TRBJ2-6; weak D call: TRBD2 (5 bases). CDR1 is SGHVS and CDR2 is FNYEAQ in the germline V gene. This CDR3 has 17 residues. With 6 bases removed from V and 0 bases from J, the gap between germline ends came to 15 bases. This CDR3 is CASSYGGSGSGANVLTF. The CDR3 coding sequence is TGTGCCAGCAGTTACGGAGGTAGTGGCTCTGGGGCCAACGTCCTGACTTTC. Based on the CDR3 plus reference TRBV7-6 and TRBJ2-6, the full variable domain is GAGVSQSPRYKVTKRGQDVALRCDPISGHVSLYWYRQALGQGPEFLTYFNYEAQQDKSGLPNDRFSAERPEGSISTLTIQRTEQRDSAMYRCASSYGGSGSGANVLTFGAGSRLTVL.

This sequence joins TRBV24-1 and TRBJ1-5, with 8 bases identical to TRBD1. The junction had 15 bases not matched to a gene; V was cut back by 6 bases and J by 6 bases. The CDR3 length is 17 residues. The germline V gene has CDR1 KGHDR and CDR2 SFDVKD. CDR3 in DNA: TGTGCCACCAGTCCGCGGGTACTCGCAGGGGGCGGTCAGCCCCAGCATTTT. Protein: CATSPRVLAGGGQPQHF.

At least ten counts were recorded for this clonotype. The rearrangement uses TRBV20-1 and TRBJ2-7, with D tentatively TRBD2 (6 bases). The CDR3 has 14 residues. V was shortened by 1 base and J by 3 bases, with 13 bases between the two germline ends. Per germline, CDR1 DFQATT and CDR2 SNEGSKA (reference sequence). DNA for the CDR3: TGCAGTGCTAGAGCGGGAGATTTGAACTACGAGCAGTACTTC. Its protein product is CSARAGDLNYEQYF.

This clonotype has just a few counts. In this CDR3 the conserved last residue, phenylalanine or tryptophan, is missing, so a read error is likely. No DNA is shown, since the ends of the CDR3 on it are uncertain; the CDR3 is the one TCRdb lists. The V gene is TRBV15, the J gene TRBJ2-7; the table's D call of TRBD2 was not tested on the DNA. The CDR3 region is 8 residues in length, termini included. Germline V CDR1 and CDR2: LNHNV, YYDKDF (reference sequence). CDR3 sequence reads: CATRGLAG.

As concerns this clonotype: This could be a read error, since a much larger clone is one nucleotide away. This sequence joins TRBV2 and TRBJ1-3; D ambiguous. The CDR3 length is 17 residues. The V end lost 5 bases, the J end lost 2 bases, and 19 bases lay between the germline ends. CDR1 is SNHLY and CDR2 is FYNNEI in the germline V gene. The CDR3 protein is CASSFFTRAPPGNTIYF. CDR3 nucleotides: TGTGCCAGCAGTTTCTTCACGCGGGCTCCTCCTGGAAACACCATATATTTT. Looking up the rest from reference TRBV2 and TRBJ1-3 gives the full variable domain: EPEVTQTPSHQVTQMGQEVILRCVPISNHLYFYWYRQILGQKVEFLVSFYNNEISEKSEIFDDQFSVERPDGSNFTLKIRSTKLEDSAMYFCASSFFTRAPPGNTIYFGEGSWLTVV.

The chain joins TRBV7-9 to TRBJ2-7; 16 bases are a match to TRBD2. After removal of 4 bases from V and 7 bases from J, the junction contained 22 bases not matched to a gene. Germline V gene data show CDR1 as SEHNR and CDR2 as FQNEAQ (reference sequence). The length of the CDR3 is 21 residues. This CDR3 reads CASSSVLGTSGRATSAGEQYF. Here the CDR3 DNA reads TGTGCCAGCAGCTCCGTGTTGGGGACTAGCGGGAGGGCCACGTCTGCCGGGGAGCAGTACTTC.

This clonotype was observed a few times. In nucleotides, the CDR3 is TGCGCCAGCAGCCAACCGGGCCGTAGGGGGGGGTACGAGCAGTACTTC. It translates to CASSQPGRRGGYEQYF. The chain joins TRBV4-1 to TRBJ2-7; D possibly corresponds to TRBD2 (7 bases). CDR1 is MGHRA, CDR2 YSYEKL, per germline. V was shortened by 2 bases and J by 4 bases, with 18 bases between the two germline ends. The length of the CDR3 is 16 residues.

The rearrangement uses TRBV10-2 and TRBJ1-3; unclear D gene. This CDR3 spans 10 amino acids. Germline CDR1 reads WSHSY; CDR2 reads SAAADI. V was pared by 4 bases and J by 9 bases, with 4 bases between. CDR3 sequence (DNA): TGCGCCAGCAGTGGGGGCACCATATATTTT. This sequence encodes CASSGGTIYF.

This clonotype was recorded many times. The gene calls are TRBV5-8 and TRBJ1-2; D is uncertain. The V and J ends lost 0 bases and 5 bases respectively, with 11 bases between them. Germline CDR1 is SGHTS and CDR2 is YDEGEE. The length of the CDR3 is 14 residues. In DNA, the CDR3 is TGTGCCAGCAGCTTGGAGGACGGAGGGTATGGCTACACCTTC. This gives the protein CASSLEDGGYGYTF.

Worth noting for this clonotype: Since the CDR3 does not end with the conserved phenylalanine or tryptophan, this likely comes from a read error. The chain carries TRBV20-1 and TRBJ2-5, with D possibly matching TRBD1 (6 bases). The CDR3 loop spans 14 amino acids. Germline V gene lookup returns CDR1 DFQATT and CDR2 SNEGSKA (reference sequence). V was pared by 6 bases and J by 0 bases, with 14 bases between. The CDR3 DNA reads as TGCAGTGCCCTGACAGGAAGGGACCAAGAGACCCAGTACCTC. Encoded protein: CSALTGRDQETQYL.

This clonotype has a count of ten or more. This chain uses TRBV28 with TRBJ2-7, with a possible D match to TRBD2 (5 bases). V was cut by 2 bases and J by 1 base, with 9 bases left in between. The CDR3 is 14 residues long. Germline CDR1 is MDHEN and CDR2 is SYDVKM. The CDR3 DNA reads as TGTGCCAGCAGTTTAAGGTTAGCGTCCTACGAGCAGTACTTC. Translation gives CASSLRLASYEQYF.

V and J are TRBV27 and TRBJ1-6; tentatively, D is TRBD1 (6 bases). The V and J ends lost 6 bases and 3 bases respectively, with 15 bases between them. CDR3 size: 16 residues. CDR1 and CDR2 (germline): MNHEY, SMNVEV (reference sequence). CDR3 region: CASSPDRANYNSPLHF. The CDR3 DNA is TGTGCCAGCAGCCCGGACAGAGCTAACTATAATTCACCCCTCCACTTT.

J is TRBJ1-4 and V is TRBV29-1, with a weak D call TRBD1 (5 bases). This CDR3 region has 15 residues. Trimming took 7 bases from V and 7 from J, leaving 22 bases between them. The germline V gene has CDR1 SQVTM and CDR2 ANQGSEA. The chain's CDR3 is CSAYGVVGGREKLFF. The CDR3 bases are TGCAGCGCTTATGGAGTAGTGGGGGGACGTGAAAAACTGTTTTTT.

Comment on this clonotype: With a much larger clone just one base away, this may be a read error. The V gene is TRBV20-1, the J gene TRBJ2-3; 7 positions agree with TRBD2. The CDR3 loop spans 14 amino acids. CDR1 and CDR2 (germline): DFQATT, SNEGSKA (reference sequence). V lost 4 bases to trimming and J lost 6 bases; unmatched junction nucleotides: 10. The CDR3 reads CSAIAREKGDTQYF. The CDR3 nucleotides read TGCAGTGCTATTGCGCGGGAGAAGGGGGATACGCAGTATTTT.

V is TRBV20-1 and J is TRBJ2-1; TRBD2 might be the D (6 bases). V gave up 3 bases and J gave up 7 bases, with 13 bases separating them. The CDR3 runs 13 residues. CDR1 and CDR2 (germline): DFQATT, SNEGSKA (reference sequence). The CDR3 loop is CSASHGGRNEQFF. The CDR3 nucleotides read TGCAGTGCTAGCCACGGGGGTAGGAATGAGCAGTTCTTC.

This clonotype was picked up many times. The chain uses TRBV10-3 and TRBJ2-7; 8 nucleotides match TRBD1. The CDR3 has 15 residues. With 4 bases clipped from V and 5 bases from J, the junction kept 10 bases outside the gene matches. Germline CDR1 ENHRY, CDR2 SYGVKD. CDR3 residues: CAISATQGADDEQYF. CDR3 coding DNA: TGTGCCATCAGTGCCACCCAGGGGGCGGACGACGAGCAGTACTTC.

This clonotype was seen ten or more times. The chain recombines TRBV20-1 with TRBJ2-2; D gene unclear. The germline gives CDR1 DFQATT, CDR2 SNEGSKA (reference sequence). The CDR3 is made up of 15 amino acids. V shed 4 bases and J shed 3 bases, with 15 bases lying between them. For the CDR3, the DNA is TGCAGTGCTATGGCTTACCGGCAGCACACCGGGGAGCTGTTTTTT. It translates to CSAMAYRQHTGELFF.

This clonotype was seen at least ten times. The CDR3 sequence: CASSYAIASGFYEQYF. In DNA, the CDR3 is TGTGCCAGCAGTTACGCCATTGCGTCAGGCTTCTACGAGCAGTACTTC. This chain connects TRBV6-2 or TRBV6-3 to TRBJ2-7; D remains unclear. The CDR3 is made up of 16 amino acids. Looked up from germline, CDR1 is MNHEY and CDR2 is SVGEGT. The V end was cut by 2 bases, the J end by 3 bases, with 17 bases between.